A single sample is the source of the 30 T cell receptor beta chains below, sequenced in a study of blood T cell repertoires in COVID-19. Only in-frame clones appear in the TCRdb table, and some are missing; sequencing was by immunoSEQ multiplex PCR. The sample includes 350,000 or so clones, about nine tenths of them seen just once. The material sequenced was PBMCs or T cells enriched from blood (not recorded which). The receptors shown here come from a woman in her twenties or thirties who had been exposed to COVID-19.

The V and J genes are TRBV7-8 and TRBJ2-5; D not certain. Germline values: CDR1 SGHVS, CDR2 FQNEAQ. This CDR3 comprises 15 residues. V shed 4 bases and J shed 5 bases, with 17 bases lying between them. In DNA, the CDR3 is TGTGCCAGCAGCTCCCCCCTAGGTGGCGGTGAGACCCAGTACTTC. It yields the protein CASSSPLGGGETQYF.

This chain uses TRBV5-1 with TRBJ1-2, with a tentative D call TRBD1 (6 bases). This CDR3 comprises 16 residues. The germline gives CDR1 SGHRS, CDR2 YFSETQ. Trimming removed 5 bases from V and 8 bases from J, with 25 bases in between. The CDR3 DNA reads TGCGCCAGCAGTCCCATCTTTCCCCTGTTACAGGGAGGCTACACCTTC. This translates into CASSPIFPLLQGGYTF.

CDR3 protein: CASSFGGGHLVKSYNEQFF. CDR3 coding DNA: TGTGCCAGCAGCTTTGGGGGAGGCCACCTTGTTAAATCCTACAATGAGCAGTTCTTC. The chain combines TRBV5-5 with TRBJ2-1; weak D call: TRBD2 (6 bases). Trimming cost V 2 bases and J 1 base, with 22 bases left between them. CDR3 size: 19 residues. The V gene's germline CDR1 is SGHKS and CDR2 YYEKEE (reference sequence).

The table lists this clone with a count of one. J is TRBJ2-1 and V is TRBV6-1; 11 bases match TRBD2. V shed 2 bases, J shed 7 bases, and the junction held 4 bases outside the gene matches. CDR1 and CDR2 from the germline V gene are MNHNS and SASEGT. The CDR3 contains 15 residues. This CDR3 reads CASSERASGRNEQFF. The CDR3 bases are TGTGCCAGCAGTGAACGGGCTAGCGGGAGGAATGAGCAGTTCTTC.

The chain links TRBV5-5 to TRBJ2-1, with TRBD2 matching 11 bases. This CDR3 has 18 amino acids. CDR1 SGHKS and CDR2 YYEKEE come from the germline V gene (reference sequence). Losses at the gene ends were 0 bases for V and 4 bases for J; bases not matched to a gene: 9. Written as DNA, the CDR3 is TGTGCCAGCAGCTTGGTTACGGCTAGCGGGAGGTCGTACAATGAGCAGTTCTTC. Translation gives CASSLVTASGRSYNEQFF.

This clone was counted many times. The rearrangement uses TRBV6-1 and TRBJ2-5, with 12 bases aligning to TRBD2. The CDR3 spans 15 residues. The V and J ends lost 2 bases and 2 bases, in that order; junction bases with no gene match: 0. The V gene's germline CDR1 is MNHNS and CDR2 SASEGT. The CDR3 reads CASSELAGGQETQYF. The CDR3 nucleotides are TGTGCCAGCAGTGAACTAGCGGGAGGGCAAGAGACCCAGTACTTC.

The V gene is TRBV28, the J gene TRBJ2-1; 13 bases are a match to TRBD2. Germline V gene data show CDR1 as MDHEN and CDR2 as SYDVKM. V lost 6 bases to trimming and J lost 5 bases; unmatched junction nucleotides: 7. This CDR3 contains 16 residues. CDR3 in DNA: TGTGCCAGCAGATCCTGGACTAGCGGGGGAAACAATGAGCAGTTCTTC. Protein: CASRSWTSGGNNEQFF.

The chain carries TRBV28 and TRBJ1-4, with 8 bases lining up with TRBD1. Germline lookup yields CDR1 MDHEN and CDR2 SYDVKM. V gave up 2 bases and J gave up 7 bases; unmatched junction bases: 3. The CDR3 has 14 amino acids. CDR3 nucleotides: TGTGCCAGCAGTTTACAGGGGGCGTTTGAAAAACTGTTTTTT. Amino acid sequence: CASSLQGAFEKLFF.

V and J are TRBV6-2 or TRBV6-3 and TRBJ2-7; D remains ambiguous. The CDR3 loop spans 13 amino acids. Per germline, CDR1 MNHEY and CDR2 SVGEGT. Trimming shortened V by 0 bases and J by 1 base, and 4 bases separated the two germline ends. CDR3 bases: TGTGCCAGCAGTTACTCGAGTTCCTACGAGCAGTACTTC. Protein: CASSYSSSYEQYF.

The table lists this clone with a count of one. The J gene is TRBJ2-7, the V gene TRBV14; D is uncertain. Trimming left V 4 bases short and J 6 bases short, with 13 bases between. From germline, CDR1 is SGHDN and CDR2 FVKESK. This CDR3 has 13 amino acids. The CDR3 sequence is CASSPGWSVEQYF. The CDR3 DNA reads TGTGCCAGCAGCCCAGGCTGGTCGGTCGAGCAGTACTTC.

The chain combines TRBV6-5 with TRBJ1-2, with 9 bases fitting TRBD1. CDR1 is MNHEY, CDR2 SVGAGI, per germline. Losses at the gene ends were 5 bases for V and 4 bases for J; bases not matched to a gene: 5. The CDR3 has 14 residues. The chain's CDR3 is CASSQQGARYGYTF. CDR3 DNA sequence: TGTGCCAGCAGTCAACAGGGGGCGCGCTATGGCTACACCTTC.

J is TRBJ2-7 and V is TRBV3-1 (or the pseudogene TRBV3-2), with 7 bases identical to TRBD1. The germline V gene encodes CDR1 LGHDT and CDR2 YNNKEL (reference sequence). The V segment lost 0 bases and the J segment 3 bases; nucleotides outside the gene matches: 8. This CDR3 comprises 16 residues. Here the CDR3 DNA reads TGTGCCAGCAGCCAAGACCCCGGGGACAGCATCTACGAGCAGTACTTC. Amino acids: CASSQDPGDSIYEQYF.

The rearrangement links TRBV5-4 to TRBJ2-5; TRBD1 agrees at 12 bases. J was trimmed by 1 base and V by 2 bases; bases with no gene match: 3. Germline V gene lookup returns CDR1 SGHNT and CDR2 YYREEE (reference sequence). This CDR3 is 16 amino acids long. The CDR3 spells CASSLGTGGFQETQYF. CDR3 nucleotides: TGTGCCAGCAGCTTAGGGACAGGGGGCTTCCAAGAGACCCAGTACTTC.

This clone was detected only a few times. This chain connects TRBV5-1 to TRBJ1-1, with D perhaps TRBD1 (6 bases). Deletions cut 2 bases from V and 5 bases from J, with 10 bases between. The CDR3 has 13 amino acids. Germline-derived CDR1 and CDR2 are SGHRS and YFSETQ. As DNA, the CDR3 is TGCGCCAGCAGCTTTGGGGGCGGAACTGAAGCTTTCTTT. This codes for CASSFGGGTEAFF.

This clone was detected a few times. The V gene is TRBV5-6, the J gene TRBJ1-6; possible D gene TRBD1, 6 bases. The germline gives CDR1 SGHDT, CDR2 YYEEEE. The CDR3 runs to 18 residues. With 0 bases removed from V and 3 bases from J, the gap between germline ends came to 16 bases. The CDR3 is CASSLDRVGEDYNSPLHF. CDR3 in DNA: TGTGCCAGCAGCTTGGACAGGGTAGGTGAGGACTATAATTCACCCCTCCACTTT. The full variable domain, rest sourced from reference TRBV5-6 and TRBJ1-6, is DAGVTQSPTHLIKTRGQQVTLRCSPKSGHDTVSWYQQALGQGPQFIFQYYEEEERQRGNFPDRFSGHQFPNYSSELNVNALLLGDSALYLCASSLDRVGEDYNSPLHFGNGTRLTVT.

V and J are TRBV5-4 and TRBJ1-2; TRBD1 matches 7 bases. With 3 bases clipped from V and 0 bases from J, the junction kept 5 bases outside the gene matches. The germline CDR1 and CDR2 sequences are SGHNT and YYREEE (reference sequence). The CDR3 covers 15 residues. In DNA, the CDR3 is TGTGCCAGCAGCTCCACAGGGGCAGCTAACTATGGCTACACCTTC. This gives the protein CASSSTGAANYGYTF. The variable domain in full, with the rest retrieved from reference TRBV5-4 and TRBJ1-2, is ETGVTQSPTHLIKTRGQQVTLRCSSQSGHNTVSWYQQALGQGPQFIFQYYREEENGRGNFPPRFSGLQFPNYSSELNVNALELDDSALYLCASSSTGAANYGYTFGSGTRLTVV.

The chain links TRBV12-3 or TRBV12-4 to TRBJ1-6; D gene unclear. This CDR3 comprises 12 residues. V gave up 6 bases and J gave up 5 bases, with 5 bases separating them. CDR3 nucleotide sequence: TGTGCCAGCAGCCGAGATAATTCACCCCTCCACTTT. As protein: CASSRDNSPLHF.

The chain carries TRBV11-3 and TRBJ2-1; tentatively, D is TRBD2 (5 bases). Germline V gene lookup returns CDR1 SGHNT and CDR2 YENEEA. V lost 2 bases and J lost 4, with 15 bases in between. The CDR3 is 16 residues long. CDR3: CASSLTAGRPYNEQFF. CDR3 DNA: TGTGCCAGCAGCTTAACCGCGGGTCGACCTTACAATGAGCAGTTCTTC.

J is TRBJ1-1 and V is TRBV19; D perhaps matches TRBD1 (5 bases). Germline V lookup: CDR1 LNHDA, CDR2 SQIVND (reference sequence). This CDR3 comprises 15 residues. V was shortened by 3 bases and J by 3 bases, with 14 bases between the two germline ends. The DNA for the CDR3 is TGTGCCAGTAGTATTTTGGGCAGGGAAGACACTGAAGCTTTCTTT. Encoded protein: CASSILGREDTEAFF.

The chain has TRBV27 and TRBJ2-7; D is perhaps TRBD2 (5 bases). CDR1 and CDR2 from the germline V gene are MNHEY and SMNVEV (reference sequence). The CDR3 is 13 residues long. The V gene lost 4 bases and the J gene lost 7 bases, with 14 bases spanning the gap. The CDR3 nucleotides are TGTGCCAGCAGTTCTGGGTCTACGGGGGAGCAGTACTTC. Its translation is CASSSGSTGEQYF.

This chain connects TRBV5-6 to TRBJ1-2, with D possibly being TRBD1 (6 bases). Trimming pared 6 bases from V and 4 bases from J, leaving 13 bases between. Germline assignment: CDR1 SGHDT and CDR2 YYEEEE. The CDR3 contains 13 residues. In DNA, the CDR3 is TGTGCCAGCACCCCACAGGGCGCCTATGGCTACACCTTC. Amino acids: CASTPQGAYGYTF.

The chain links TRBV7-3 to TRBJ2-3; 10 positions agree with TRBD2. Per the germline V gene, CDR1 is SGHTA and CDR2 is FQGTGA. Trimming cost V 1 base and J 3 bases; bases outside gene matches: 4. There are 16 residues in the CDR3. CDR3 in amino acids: CASSLSPSGSTDTQYF. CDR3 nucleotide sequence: TGTGCCAGCAGCTTAAGCCCTAGCGGGAGTACAGATACGCAGTATTTT.

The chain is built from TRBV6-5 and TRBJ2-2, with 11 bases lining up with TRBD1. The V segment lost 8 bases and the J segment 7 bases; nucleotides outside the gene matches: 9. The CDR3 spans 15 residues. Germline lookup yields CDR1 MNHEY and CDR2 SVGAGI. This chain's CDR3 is CASGGQGENGGELFF. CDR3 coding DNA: TGTGCCAGCGGGGGACAGGGGGAGAATGGCGGGGAGCTGTTTTTT.

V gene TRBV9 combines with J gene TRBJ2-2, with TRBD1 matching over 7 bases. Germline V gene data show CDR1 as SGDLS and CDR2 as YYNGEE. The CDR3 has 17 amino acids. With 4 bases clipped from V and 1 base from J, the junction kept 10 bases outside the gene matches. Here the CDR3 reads CASSPHGQGENTGELFF. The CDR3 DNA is TGTGCCAGCAGCCCCCACGGGCAGGGGGAGAACACCGGGGAGCTGTTTTTT.

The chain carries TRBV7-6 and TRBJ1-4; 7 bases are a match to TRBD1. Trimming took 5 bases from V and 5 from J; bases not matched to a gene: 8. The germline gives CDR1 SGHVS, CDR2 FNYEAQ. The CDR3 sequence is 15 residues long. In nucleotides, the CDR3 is TGTGCCAGCAGCCCACGACAGGGCGAAAATGAAAAACTGTTTTTT. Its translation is CASSPRQGENEKLFF.

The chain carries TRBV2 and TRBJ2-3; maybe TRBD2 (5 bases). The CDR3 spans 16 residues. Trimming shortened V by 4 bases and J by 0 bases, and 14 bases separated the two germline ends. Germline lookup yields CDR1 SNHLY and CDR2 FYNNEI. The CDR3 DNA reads TGTGCCAGCAGTGCTCGGAGGTTCCAAAGCACAGATACGCAGTATTTT. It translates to CASSARRFQSTDTQYF.

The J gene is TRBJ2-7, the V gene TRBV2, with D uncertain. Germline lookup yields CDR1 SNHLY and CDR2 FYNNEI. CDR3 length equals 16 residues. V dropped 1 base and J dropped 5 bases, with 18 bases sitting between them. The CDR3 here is CASSEEAASVPHEQYF. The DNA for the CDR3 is TGTGCCAGCAGTGAAGAGGCAGCGTCCGTCCCCCACGAGCAGTACTTC.

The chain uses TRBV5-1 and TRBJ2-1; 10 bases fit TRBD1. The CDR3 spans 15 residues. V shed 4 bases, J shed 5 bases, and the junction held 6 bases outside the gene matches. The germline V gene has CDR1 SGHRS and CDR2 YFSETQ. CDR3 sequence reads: CASSVGDRGHNEQFF. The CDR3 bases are TGCGCCAGCAGCGTAGGAGACAGGGGGCACAATGAGCAGTTCTTC.

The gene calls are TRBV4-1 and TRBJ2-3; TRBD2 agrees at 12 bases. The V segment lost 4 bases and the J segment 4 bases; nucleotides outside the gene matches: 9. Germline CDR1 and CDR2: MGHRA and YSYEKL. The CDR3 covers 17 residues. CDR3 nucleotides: TGCGCCAGCAGCCGCGGACTAGCGGGAAGTCTGCCAGATACGCAGTATTTT. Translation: CASSRGLAGSLPDTQYF.

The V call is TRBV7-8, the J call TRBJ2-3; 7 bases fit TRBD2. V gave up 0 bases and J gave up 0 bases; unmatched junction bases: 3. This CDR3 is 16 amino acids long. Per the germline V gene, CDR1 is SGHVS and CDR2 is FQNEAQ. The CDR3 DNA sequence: TGTGCCAGCAGCTTAGCGTCTAGCGGTAGCACAGATACGCAGTATTTT. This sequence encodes CASSLASSGSTDTQYF.